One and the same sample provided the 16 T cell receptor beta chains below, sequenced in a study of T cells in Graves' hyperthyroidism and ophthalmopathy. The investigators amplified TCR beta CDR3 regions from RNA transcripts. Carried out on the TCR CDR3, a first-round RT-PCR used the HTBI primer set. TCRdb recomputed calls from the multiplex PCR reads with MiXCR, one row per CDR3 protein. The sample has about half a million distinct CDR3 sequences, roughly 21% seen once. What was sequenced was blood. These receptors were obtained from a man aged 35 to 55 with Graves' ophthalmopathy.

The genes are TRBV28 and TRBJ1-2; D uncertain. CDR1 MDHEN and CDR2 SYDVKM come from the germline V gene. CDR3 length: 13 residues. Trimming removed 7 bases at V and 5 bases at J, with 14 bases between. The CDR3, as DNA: TGTGCCAGCACCACCCCTGGGTGGTATGGCTACACCTTC. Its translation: CASTTPGWYGYTF.

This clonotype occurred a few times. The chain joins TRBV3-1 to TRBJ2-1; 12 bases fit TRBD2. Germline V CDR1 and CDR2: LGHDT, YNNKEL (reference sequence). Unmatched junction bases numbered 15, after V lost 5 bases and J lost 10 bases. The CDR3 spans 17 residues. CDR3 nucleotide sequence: TGTGCCAGCAGCTCGGCCTCGACTAGCGGGGGCCGAAGAGAGCAGTTCTTC. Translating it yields CASSSASTSGGRREQFF.

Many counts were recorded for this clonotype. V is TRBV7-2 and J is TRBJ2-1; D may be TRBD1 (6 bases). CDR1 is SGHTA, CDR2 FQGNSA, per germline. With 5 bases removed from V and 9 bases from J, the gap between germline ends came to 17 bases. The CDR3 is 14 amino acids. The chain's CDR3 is CASSQTLQGSEQFF. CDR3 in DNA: TGTGCCAGCAGCCAGACTCTACAGGGCAGTGAGCAGTTCTTC. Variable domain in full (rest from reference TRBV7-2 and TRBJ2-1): GAGVSQSPSNKVTEKGKDVELRCDPISGHTALYWYRQSLGQGLEFLIYFQGNSAPDKSGLPSDRFSAERTGGSVSTLTIQRTQQEDSAVYLCASSQTLQGSEQFFGPGTRLTVL.

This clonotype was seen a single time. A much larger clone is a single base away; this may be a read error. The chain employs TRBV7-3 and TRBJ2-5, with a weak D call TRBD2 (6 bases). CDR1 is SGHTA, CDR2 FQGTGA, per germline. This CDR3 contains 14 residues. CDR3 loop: CANSPGTAGFDQYF. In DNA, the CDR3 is TGTGCCAACAGCCCAGGGACTGCCGGGTTTGACCAGTACTTC.

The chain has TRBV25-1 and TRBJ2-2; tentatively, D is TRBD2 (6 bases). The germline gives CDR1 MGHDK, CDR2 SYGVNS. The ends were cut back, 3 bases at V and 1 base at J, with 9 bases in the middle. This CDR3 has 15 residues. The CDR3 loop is CASSEWRENTGELFF. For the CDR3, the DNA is TGTGCCAGCAGTGAGTGGCGGGAGAACACCGGGGAGCTGTTTTTT.

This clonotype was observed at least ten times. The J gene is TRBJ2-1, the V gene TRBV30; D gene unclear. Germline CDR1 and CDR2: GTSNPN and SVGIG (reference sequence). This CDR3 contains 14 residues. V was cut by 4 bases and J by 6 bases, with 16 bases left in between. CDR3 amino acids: CAWTGQSPGNEQFF. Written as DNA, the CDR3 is TGTGCCTGGACCGGTCAGTCCCCGGGCAATGAGCAGTTCTTC.

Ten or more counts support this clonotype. This chain's CDR3 is CASSYLGQGEAFF. CDR3 nucleotides: TGTGCCAGCAGTTATCTTGGACAGGGCGAAGCTTTCTTT. This chain joins TRBV6-1 and TRBJ1-1, with 8 bases lining up with TRBD1. The V gene end was trimmed by 5 bases and the J gene end by 8 bases; junction bases not matched to a gene: 7. This CDR3 is 13 amino acids long. From germline, CDR1 is MNHNS and CDR2 SASEGT.

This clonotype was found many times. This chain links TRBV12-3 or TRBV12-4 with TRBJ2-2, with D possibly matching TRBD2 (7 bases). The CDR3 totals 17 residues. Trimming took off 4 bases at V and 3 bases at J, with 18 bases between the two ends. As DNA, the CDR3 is TGTGCCAGCAGTTACCCGGTTGGGGGGGCGGACACCGGGGAGCTGTTTTTT. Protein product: CASSYPVGGADTGELFF.

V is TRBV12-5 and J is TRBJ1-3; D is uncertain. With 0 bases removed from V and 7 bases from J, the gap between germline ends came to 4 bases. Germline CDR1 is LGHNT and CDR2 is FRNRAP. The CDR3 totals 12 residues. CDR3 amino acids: CASGLVRNTIYF. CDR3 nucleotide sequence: TGTGCTAGTGGTTTGGTGAGGAACACCATATATTTT.

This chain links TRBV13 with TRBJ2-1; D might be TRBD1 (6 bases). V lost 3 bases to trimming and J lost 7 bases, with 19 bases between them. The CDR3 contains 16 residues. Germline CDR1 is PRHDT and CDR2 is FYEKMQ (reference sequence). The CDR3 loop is CASSFVLGPRGNEQFF. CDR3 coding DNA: TGTGCCAGCAGCTTCGTCCTGGGACCTAGGGGGAATGAGCAGTTCTTC.

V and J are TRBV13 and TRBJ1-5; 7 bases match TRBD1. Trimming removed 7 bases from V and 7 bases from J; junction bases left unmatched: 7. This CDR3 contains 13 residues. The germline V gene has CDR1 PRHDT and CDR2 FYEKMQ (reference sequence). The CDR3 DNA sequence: TGTGCCAGCACCCGACCGGACAGGCAGCCCCAGCATTTT. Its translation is CASTRPDRQPQHF.

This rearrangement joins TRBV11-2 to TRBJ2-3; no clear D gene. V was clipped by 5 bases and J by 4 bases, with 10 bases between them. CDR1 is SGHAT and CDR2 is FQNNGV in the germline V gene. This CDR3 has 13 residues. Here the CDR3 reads CASSPGKADTQYF. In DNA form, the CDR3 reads TGTGCCAGCAGCCCTGGGAAGGCAGATACGCAGTATTTT.

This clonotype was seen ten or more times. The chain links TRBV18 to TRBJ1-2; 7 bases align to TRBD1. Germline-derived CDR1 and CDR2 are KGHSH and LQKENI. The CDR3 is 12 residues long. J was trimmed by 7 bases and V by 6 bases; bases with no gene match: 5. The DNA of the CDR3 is TGTGCCAGCTCGCCCGACAGGGCTGGCTACACCTTC. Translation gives CASSPDRAGYTF.

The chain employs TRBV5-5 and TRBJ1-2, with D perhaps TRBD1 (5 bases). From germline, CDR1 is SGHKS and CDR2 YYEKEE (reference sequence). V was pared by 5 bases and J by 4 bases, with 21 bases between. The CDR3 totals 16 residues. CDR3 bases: TGTGCCAGCAGTCCCGACGAGGGGCGCCTGCGCTATGGCTACACCTTC. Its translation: CASSPDEGRLRYGYTF.

The CDR3 region is CATSVGYGANVLTF. The DNA for the CDR3 is TGTGCCACCAGTGTTGGCTACGGGGCCAACGTCCTGACTTTC. The J gene is TRBJ2-6, the V gene TRBV24-1; D gene ambiguous. Germline CDR1 KGHDR, CDR2 SFDVKD. This CDR3 has 14 amino acids. Trimming removed 5 bases from V and 4 bases from J, with 8 bases in between.

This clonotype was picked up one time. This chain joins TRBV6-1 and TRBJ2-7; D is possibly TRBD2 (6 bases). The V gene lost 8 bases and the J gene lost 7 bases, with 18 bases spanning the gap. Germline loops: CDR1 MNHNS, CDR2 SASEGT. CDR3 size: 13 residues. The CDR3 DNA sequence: TGTGCCAGCCGCCCAATTCGGGCGGGGGAGCAGTACTTC. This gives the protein CASRPIRAGEQYF.